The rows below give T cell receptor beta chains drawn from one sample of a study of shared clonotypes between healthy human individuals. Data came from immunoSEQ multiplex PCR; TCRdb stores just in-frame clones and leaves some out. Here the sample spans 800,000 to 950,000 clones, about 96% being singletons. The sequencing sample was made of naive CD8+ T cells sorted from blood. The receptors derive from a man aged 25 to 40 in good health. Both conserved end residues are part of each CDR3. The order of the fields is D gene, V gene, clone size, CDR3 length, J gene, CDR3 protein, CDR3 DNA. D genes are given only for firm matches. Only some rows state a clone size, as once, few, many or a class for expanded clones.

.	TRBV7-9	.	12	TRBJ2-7	CASSLTANEQYF	TGTGCCAGCAGCTTAACAGCGAACGAGCAGTACTTC
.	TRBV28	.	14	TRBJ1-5	CASGTGSYNQPQHF	TGTGCCAGCGGAACAGGGTCCTACAATCAGCCCCAGCATTTT
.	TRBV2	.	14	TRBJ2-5	CASLGFDGWETQYF	TGTGCCAGCCTCGGGTTCGACGGCTGGGAGACCCAGTACTTC
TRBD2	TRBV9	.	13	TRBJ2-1	CASSHSGRAEQFF	TGTGCCAGCAGCCATAGCGGGAGAGCTGAGCAGTTCTTC
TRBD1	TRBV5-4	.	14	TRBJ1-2	CASSYEQGAYGYTF	TGTGCCAGCAGCTACGAACAGGGGGCCTATGGCTACACCTTC
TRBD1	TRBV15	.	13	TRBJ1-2	CATSPDRVYGYTF	TGTGCCACCAGCCCGGACAGGGTCTATGGCTACACCTTC
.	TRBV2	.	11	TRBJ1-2	CASAGSDGYTF	TGTGCCAGCGCGGGGTCGGATGGCTACACCTTC
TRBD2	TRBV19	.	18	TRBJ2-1	CASSAGLAGVGSYNEQFF	TGTGCCAGTTCTGCCGGACTAGCGGGAGTAGGATCCTACAATGAGCAGTTCTTC
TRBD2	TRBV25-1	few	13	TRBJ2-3	CASSERAGDTQYF	TGTGCCAGCAGTGAACGAGCGGGGGATACGCAGTATTTT
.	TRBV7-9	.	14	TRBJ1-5	CASSQLGSNQPQHF	TGTGCCAGCTCCCAACTGGGGAGCAATCAGCCCCAGCATTTT
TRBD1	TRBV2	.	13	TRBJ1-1	CASSRTGGTEAFF	TGTGCCAGCAGTAGAACAGGGGGCACTGAAGCTTTCTTT
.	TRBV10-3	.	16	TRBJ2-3	CAISESGGGSTDTQYF	TGTGCCATCAGTGAGTCGGGCGGAGGAAGCACGGATACGCAGTATTTT
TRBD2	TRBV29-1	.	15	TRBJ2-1	CSALILSGIFDEQFF	TGCAGCGCTTTAATACTTAGCGGGATATTCGATGAGCAGTTCTTC
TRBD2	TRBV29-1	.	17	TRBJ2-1	CSSQGGAERGSYNEQFF	TGCAGCTCCCAAGGTGGTGCTGAGCGGGGGTCCTACAATGAGCAGTTCTTC
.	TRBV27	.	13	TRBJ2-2	CASSPTIPGELFF	TGTGCCAGCAGTCCGACTATCCCCGGGGAGCTGTTTTTT
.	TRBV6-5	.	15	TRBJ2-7	CASSYSPDVTYEQYF	TGTGCCAGCAGTTACTCCCCGGACGTCACCTACGAGCAGTACTTC
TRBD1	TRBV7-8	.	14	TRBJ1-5	CASSPGQFNQPQHF	TGTGCCAGCAGCCCGGGACAGTTCAATCAGCCCCAGCATTTT
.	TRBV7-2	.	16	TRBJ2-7	CASSYLGGESTYEQYF	TGTGCCAGCAGCTACTTAGGGGGGGAAAGCACCTACGAGCAGTACTTC